This TCR beta chain was retrieved from a study of Ad26.COV2.S vaccination and SARS-CoV-2 variants. Study findings and constraints: There was reportedly substantial breadth in spike-specific CD8+ and CD4+ T cell responses after vaccination.

The table came from immunoSEQ multiplex PCR; TCRdb's copy has only in-frame clones and leaves some out. The sample consists of more than 300,000 clones, roughly 86% of them appearing once. The treatment here: roughly 18 received Ad26.COV2.S at low or high dose, single or two shots; several received placebo; per-sample allocation not given. The samples date from day 63 after the first vaccine or placebo injection. Ad26 vector vaccine expressed Wuhan-strain SARS-CoV-2 spike. Remarks on this clone: Its specificity is unknown.

This sequence originates from a person aged 18-65 years who received the Ad26.COV2.S COVID-19 vaccine or a placebo. Sequenced here: peripheral blood, sampled in a trial of Ad26.COV2.S vaccine versus placebo.

CDR3 protein: CARSPTGTGGKSSYGYTF. The CDR3 DNA is TGTGCCCGCTCCCCTACCGGGACAGGGGGCAAAAGTAGCTATGGCTACACCTTC. V gene TRBV30 combines with J gene TRBJ1-2, with 12 bases identical to TRBD1. Germline lookup yields CDR1 GTSNPN and CDR2 SVGIG (reference sequence). After removal of 8 bases from V and 4 bases from J, the junction contained 20 bases not matched to a gene. The CDR3 consists of 18 residues.